This TCR beta chain stems from a study of cytomegalovirus exposure and HLA in healthy donors. In the study overall: The Caucasian-associated ancestry cluster held around four fifths of 398 genotyped donors.

This clone was detected a few times. The antigen is unknown. Study-wide results and caveats: An analysis that came later showed most CMV-associated TCR beta chains appearing HLA-restricted.

V shed 6 bases, J shed 4 bases, and the junction held 20 bases outside the gene matches. CDR3 length equals 18 residues. The germline V gene encodes CDR1 SNHLY and CDR2 FYNNEI. Use of 60 Vbeta and 13 Jbeta primers characterized the PCR. The method was immunoSEQ multiplex PCR; TCRdb's version includes in-frame clones alone and lacks a portion of them. The profile shows some 71,000 clones, roughly 67% of them singletons. The sequenced sample consisted of PBMCs. This rearrangement joins TRBV2 to TRBJ1-2; TRBD1 agrees at 7 bases. This TCR derives from a man in his forties or fifties in good health and CMV-seropositive. CDR3 amino acids: CASSYTATAGGTVYGYTF. In nucleotides, the CDR3 is TGTGCCAGCAGCTATACCGCCACGGCAGGGGGGACAGTCTATGGCTACACCTTC.